The TCR beta chain under discussion was sequenced for a study of response to subunit inactivated influenza vaccine. One entry per CDR3 protein, called by TCRdb with MiXCR from the RT-PCR reads. The sample holds hundreds of thousands of distinct CDR3 sequences; about 14% are singletons and the top ten take roughly 6.4%. This clonotype was found a few times. Its target is unknown. Findings and limits, study-wide: Each seasonal influenza vaccination recruits few new T cells, the authors suggested.

This CDR3 has 13 residues. In germline, CDR1 is SEHNR, CDR2 FQNEAQ (reference sequence). Trimming took 1 base from V and 7 from J, leaving 10 bases between them. The receptor's source is a man aged 50-59 years who received an inactivated influenza vaccine. The sequencing used PBMCs from blood, collected 14 days before vaccination. The J gene is TRBJ1-1, the V gene TRBV7-9; maybe TRBD1 (5 bases). CDR3 nucleotide sequence: TGTGCCAGCAGCTTAGGACAGACTATTGAAGCTTTCTTT. Protein sequence: CASSLGQTIEAFF.